This T cell receptor (beta chain) was recorded in a study of beta chain features in type 1 diabetes. Study-wide points: A cDNA-based sequencing approach could over-represent cells with high TCR expression.

The investigators reverse transcribed all of the isolated RNA, so they sequenced expressed TCRB transcripts. TCRdb keeps only in-frame clones here, not all; method: immunoSEQ multiplex PCR. The data contain around 340,000 clones, around 20% of them singletons. Turning to this clone: Its antigen is undetermined.

V gave up 8 bases and J gave up 5 bases, with 19 bases separating them. Germline loops: CDR1 SEHNR, CDR2 FQNEAQ (reference sequence). The CDR3 is 15 amino acids. V and J are TRBV7-9 and TRBJ2-1, with a weak D call TRBD2 (6 bases). This TCR was recovered from a woman aged 18-35 years in good health. The sample was naive CD4+ T cells from blood. The CDR3 coding sequence is TGTGCCAGCTCTCGTGGTGAGCGGGTCCACAATGAGCAGTTCTTC. Protein: CASSRGERVHNEQFF.